This entry lists 29 T cell receptor beta chains sequenced from one sample in a study of CD4 T cells in relation to SARS-CoV-2 and coronaviruses. The method was immunoSEQ multiplex PCR; TCRdb's version includes in-frame clones alone and lacks a portion of them. This table holds tens of thousands of clones, roughly 90% found once. Sequenced material: memory CD4+ T cells from PBMCs. The receptor source for this set is an adult with COVID-19.

This clone was observed a handful of times. The V gene is TRBV5-6, the J gene TRBJ2-7; no clear D. The V end was cut by 4 bases, the J end by 2 bases, with 16 bases between. Per the germline V gene, CDR1 is SGHDT and CDR2 is YYEEEE. This CDR3 spans 15 amino acids. The CDR3 is CASSPYLPKTYEQYF. The CDR3 nucleotides read TGTGCCAGCAGCCCATACCTCCCAAAAACCTACGAGCAGTACTTC.

The chain couples TRBV19 to TRBJ2-1; the match to TRBD2 covers 10 bases. The germline V gene encodes CDR1 LNHDA and CDR2 SQIVND (reference sequence). The trim removed 5 bases at V and 2 bases at J, leaving 3 bases unmatched. This CDR3 has 15 residues. CDR3 sequence (DNA): TGTGCCAGTAGTGGGAGCGGGGGGGCCTACAATGAGCAGTTCTTC. This gives the protein CASSGSGGAYNEQFF.

Turning to this clone: The same CDR3 arises from other DNA sequences in this sample as well. The V gene is TRBV28, the J gene TRBJ2-6; D call uncertain. The CDR3 consists of 13 residues. Germline loops: CDR1 MDHEN, CDR2 SYDVKM. V gave up 6 bases and J gave up 0 bases, with 3 bases separating them. In nucleotides, the CDR3 is TGTGCCAGCAGCCTCTCTGGGGCCAACGTCCTGACTTTC. Its protein is CASSLSGANVLTF.

This chain joins TRBV5-5 and TRBJ1-2; TRBD1 is a possible D gene (5 bases). The CDR3 covers 14 residues. Per the germline V gene, CDR1 is SGHKS and CDR2 is YYEKEE (reference sequence). Trimming removed 0 bases from V and 8 bases from J, with 14 bases in between. For the CDR3, the DNA is TGTGCCAGCAGCTTGGCGAGGGGAGCGGGCGGCTACACCTTC. This encodes CASSLARGAGGYTF.

This clone has a single count. The V gene is TRBV7-2, the J gene TRBJ2-1, with no clear D. The V gene's germline CDR1 is SGHTA and CDR2 FQGNSA. Trimming pared 3 bases from V and 5 bases from J, leaving 8 bases between. The CDR3 is 13 amino acids. The CDR3 DNA is TGTGCCAGCAGCTTGGAGCGCGACAATGAGCAGTTCTTC. Amino acid sequence: CASSLERDNEQFF.

V is TRBV6-5 and J is TRBJ2-1; no clear D. The germline V and J ends were trimmed by 8 bases and 5 bases, with 7 bases remaining between them. This CDR3 is built from 11 residues. Looked up from germline, CDR1 is MNHEY and CDR2 is SVGAGI. CDR3 residues: CASRQNNEQFF. The CDR3 DNA reads as TGTGCCAGCCGCCAGAACAATGAGCAGTTCTTC.

V usage is TRBV7-6 and J usage is TRBJ2-5; 8 positions agree with TRBD1. This CDR3 region has 15 residues. The V gene's germline CDR1 is SGHVS and CDR2 FNYEAQ. J gave up 4 bases and V 4 bases, and 8 bases lay outside the gene matches. The CDR3: CASSSQGALPETQYF. CDR3 sequence (DNA): TGTGCCAGCAGCTCCCAGGGGGCTCTCCCAGAGACCCAGTACTTC.

About this clone itself: One end of the junction does not line up with germline, which may come from a read error. The chain couples TRBV11-3 to TRBJ2-4; D uncertain. Germline CDR1 reads SGHNT; CDR2 reads YENEEA. This CDR3 is 15 amino acids long. The CDR3 nucleotides read TGTGCCTGCAGCGACCCTGCGAGAGCCAAAAACATTCAGTACTTC. Protein product: CACSDPARAKNIQYF. Variable domain in full (rest from reference TRBV11-3 and TRBJ2-4): EAGVVQSPRYKIIEKKQPVAFWCNPISGHNTLYWYLQNLGQGPELLIRYENEEAVDDSQLPKDRFSAERLKGVDSTLKIQPAELGDSAVYLCACSDPARAKNIQYFGAGTRLSVL.

The genes are TRBV5-1 and TRBJ1-1; D is unclear. The CDR3 has 15 residues. Germline lookup yields CDR1 SGHRS and CDR2 YFSETQ. V shed 0 bases and J shed 1 base, with 10 bases lying between them. The CDR3 DNA reads as TGCGCCAGCAGCTTGGAGGTAGCAGGGAACACTGAAGCTTTCTTT. Its protein is CASSLEVAGNTEAFF.

The chain has TRBV24-1 and TRBJ1-1; D uncertain. The germline gives CDR1 KGHDR, CDR2 SFDVKD. The length of the CDR3 is 14 residues. The V and J ends lost 2 bases and 0 bases respectively, with 6 bases between them. Here the CDR3 reads CATSDSTVNTEAFF. The CDR3 nucleotides read TGTGCCACCAGTGATTCCACGGTGAACACTGAAGCTTTCTTT.

This sequence joins TRBV7-8 and TRBJ2-7; D is perhaps TRBD1 or TRBD2 (6 bases each). The germline V gene has CDR1 SGHVS and CDR2 FQNEAQ. V gave up 3 bases and J gave up 1 base, with 13 bases separating them. The CDR3 has 15 amino acids. The CDR3: CASSFRGLASYEQYF. In nucleotides, the CDR3 is TGTGCCAGCAGCTTCAGGGGACTTGCTTCCTACGAGCAGTACTTC.

The chain joins TRBV5-6 to TRBJ1-2; D remains unclear. The germline V and J ends were trimmed by 1 base and 4 bases, with 11 bases remaining between them. The CDR3 covers 14 residues. The germline V gene has CDR1 SGHDT and CDR2 YYEEEE. CDR3 bases: TGTGCCAGCAGCTTGTTCCGGGCTGGCTATGGCTACACCTTC. Its protein product is CASSLFRAGYGYTF.

The chain joins TRBV2 to TRBJ2-5; 10 bases align to TRBD2. CDR1 SNHLY and CDR2 FYNNEI come from the germline V gene. The V segment lost 1 base and the J segment 5 bases; nucleotides outside the gene matches: 13. This CDR3 is 18 amino acids long. Here the CDR3 reads CASSEGDQRGGRRETQYF. The DNA of the CDR3 is TGTGCCAGCAGTGAAGGGGATCAGCGGGGGGGCCGTCGGGAGACCCAGTACTTC.

The genes are TRBV5-1 and TRBJ2-3, with D uncertain. Germline CDR1 is SGHRS and CDR2 is YFSETQ. The CDR3 is 12 amino acids. Trimming shortened V by 0 bases and J by 12 bases, and 11 bases separated the two germline ends. The CDR3: CASSLVSDLQYF. For the CDR3, the DNA is TGCGCCAGCAGCTTGGTATCGGACCTCCAGTATTTT.

This chain joins TRBV7-9 and TRBJ2-1, with D perhaps being TRBD1 or TRBD2 (5 bases each). Germline V gives CDR1 SEHNR, CDR2 FQNEAQ (reference sequence). Trimming stripped 3 bases from V and 10 bases from J, with 7 bases between. The CDR3 totals 11 residues. CDR3 region: CASSFEGEQFF. CDR3 nucleotides: TGTGCCAGCAGCTTCGAGGGGGAGCAGTTCTTC.

V is TRBV6-5 and J is TRBJ2-1; D uncertain. Trimming removed 5 bases at V and 6 bases at J, with 14 bases between. CDR3 size: 14 residues. Germline V gene sequence: CDR1 MNHEY, CDR2 SVGAGI. This CDR3 is CASSPQPGLNEQFF. CDR3 nucleotide sequence: TGTGCCAGCAGTCCACAACCGGGCCTCAATGAGCAGTTCTTC.

Comment on this clone: At one boundary the junction diverges from the germline segment, which might be a read error. The rearrangement joins TRBV5-1 to TRBJ2-6; D is uncertain. Germline CDR1 and CDR2: SGHRS and YFSETQ. The CDR3 runs 16 residues. Here the CDR3 reads CASSLDSLSGANVLTF. The CDR3 region has the DNA TGCGCCAGCAGCTTGGACAGCCTCTCTGGAGCCAACGTCCTGACTTTC.

V and J are TRBV7-2 and TRBJ2-7; D is perhaps TRBD2 (6 bases). The CDR3 length is 12 residues. Trimming removed 5 bases at V and 3 bases at J, with 8 bases between. CDR1 and CDR2 (germline): SGHTA, FQGNSA. The CDR3 region has the DNA TGTGCCAGCAGCCGTAGCGGCTACGAGCAGTACTTC. The encoded protein is CASSRSGYEQYF.

This chain connects TRBV5-1 to TRBJ2-1, with D possibly called TRBD1 or TRBD2 (5 bases each). This CDR3 is built from 12 residues. V was trimmed by 2 bases and J by 7 bases, leaving 7 bases between them. Germline V gene lookup returns CDR1 SGHRS and CDR2 YFSETQ. Here the CDR3 reads CASSFEGNEQFF. The CDR3 DNA is TGCGCCAGCAGCTTCGAGGGGAATGAGCAGTTCTTC.

Points on this clone: The junction and the germline gene differ at one end; a read error may be behind it. This CDR3 reads CASSEDYISPLHF. CDR3 bases: TGTGCCAGCAGTGAGGACTATATTTCACCCCTCCACTTT. This chain connects TRBV6-1 to TRBJ1-6; D not certain. The CDR3 contains 13 residues. In germline, CDR1 is MNHNS, CDR2 SASEGT.

The chain carries TRBV6-5 and TRBJ1-2, with D possibly being TRBD1 (6 bases). The germline V gene has CDR1 MNHEY and CDR2 SVGAGI. Trimming took 6 bases from V and 0 from J, leaving 11 bases between them. CDR3 size: 14 residues. This chain's CDR3 is CASSLDSTNYGYTF. CDR3 DNA: TGTGCCAGCAGCTTGGACAGTACTAACTATGGCTACACCTTC.

The CDR3 bases are TGTGCCAGCAGCTTAGACTCGAGGGCTAGGGAGACCCAGTACTTC. Protein: CASSLDSRARETQYF. The chain employs TRBV11-3 and TRBJ2-5, with a possible D match to TRBD2 (5 bases). The CDR3 has 15 amino acids. V dropped 0 bases and J dropped 5 bases, with 13 bases sitting between them. Germline V lookup: CDR1 SGHNT, CDR2 YENEEA.

The chain couples TRBV10-1 to TRBJ2-3; TRBD1 might be the D (6 bases). CDR1 is WNHNN, CDR2 SYGVQD, per germline (reference sequence). There are 16 residues in the CDR3. Trimming took off 8 bases at V and 2 bases at J, with 20 bases between the two ends. The CDR3 bases are TGCGCCAGCCAACGGACAGAAATGGGGACCACAGATACGCAGTATTTT. Protein sequence: CASQRTEMGTTDTQYF.

The chain recombines TRBV7-6 with TRBJ2-2; weak D call: TRBD1 (6 bases). The CDR3 is 15 residues long. Trimming took 6 bases from V and 5 from J, leaving 16 bases between them. CDR1 is SGHVS, CDR2 FNYEAQ, per germline. The CDR3 bases are TGTGCCAGCAGTTCCCAGTCAGGGGTAACCGGGGAGCTGTTTTTT. It encodes CASSSQSGVTGELFF.

CDR3 DNA sequence: TGTGCCAGCAGCCCCCAGGGGGGCACAGATACGCAGTATTTT. Its protein is CASSPQGGTDTQYF. The rearrangement links TRBV6-5 to TRBJ2-3; 7 positions match TRBD1. The CDR3 covers 14 residues. The V and J ends lost 6 bases and 1 base, in that order; junction bases with no gene match: 4. The germline CDR1 and CDR2 sequences are MNHEY and SVGAGI.

The V gene is TRBV7-2, the J gene TRBJ2-5; 9 bases fit TRBD2. This CDR3 is 17 amino acids long. V lost 1 base, J lost 4 bases, and 10 bases stayed unmatched. Germline V gene lookup returns CDR1 SGHTA and CDR2 FQGNSA. For the CDR3, the DNA is TGTGCCAGCAGCTTAGACGGGCGGGGGGGCGAAGGAGAGACCCAGTACTTC. It yields the protein CASSLDGRGGEGETQYF.

This chain connects TRBV11-2 to TRBJ2-5; the match to TRBD2 covers 11 bases. Germline CDR1 is SGHAT and CDR2 is FQNNGV. This CDR3 spans 16 amino acids. After removal of 1 base from V and 4 bases from J, the junction contained 5 bases not matched to a gene. Here the CDR3 DNA reads TGTGCCAGCAGCTTAGCACGACTAGCGGGGAGAGAGACCCAGTACTTC. Encoded protein: CASSLARLAGRETQYF.

The rearrangement uses TRBV9 and TRBJ2-4, with a possible D match to TRBD2 (6 bases). Germline lookup yields CDR1 SGDLS and CDR2 YYNGEE. Between the trimmed V and J ends, which lost 0 bases and 6 bases, there was a span of 10 bases. This CDR3 has 14 residues. As DNA, the CDR3 is TGTGCCAGCAGCGTAGGGGGCGGGACAAACATTCAGTACTTC. Translating it yields CASSVGGGTNIQYF.

DNA of the CDR3: TGTGCCAGCAGTTCGCGACTGACCCAACACTATGGCTACACCTTC. Protein product: CASSSRLTQHYGYTF. The V gene is TRBV6-2 or TRBV6-3, the J gene TRBJ1-2; D remains ambiguous. The CDR3 sequence is 15 residues long. The germline gives CDR1 MNHEY, CDR2 SVGEGT. The germline V and J ends were trimmed by 4 bases and 3 bases, with 15 bases remaining between them.